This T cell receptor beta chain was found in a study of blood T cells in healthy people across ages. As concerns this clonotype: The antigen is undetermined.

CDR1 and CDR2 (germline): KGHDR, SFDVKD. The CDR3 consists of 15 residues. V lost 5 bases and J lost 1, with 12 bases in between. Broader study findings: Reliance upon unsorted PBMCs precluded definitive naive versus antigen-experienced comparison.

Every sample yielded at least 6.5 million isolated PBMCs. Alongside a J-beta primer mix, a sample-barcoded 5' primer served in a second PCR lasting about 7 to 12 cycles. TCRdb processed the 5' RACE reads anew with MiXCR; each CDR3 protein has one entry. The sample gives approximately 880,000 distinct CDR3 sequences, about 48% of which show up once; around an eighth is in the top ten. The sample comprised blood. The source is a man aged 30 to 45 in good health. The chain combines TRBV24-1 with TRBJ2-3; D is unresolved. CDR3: CATSVRAAGTDTQYF. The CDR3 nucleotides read TGTGCCACCAGTGTAAGGGCGGCCGGCACAGATACGCAGTATTTT.